This TCR beta chain was captured in a study of regulatory T cells in long-lasting Graves disease. Overall study findings and caveats: When disease was persistent, TRBV28, TRBJ1-2 and TRBJ2-5 were the favored segments.

CDR3 regions were amplified by Arm-PCR using iRepertoire HTBI primers to build TCR beta libraries. Per the original methods: Identified segments across samples numbered fewer than 80 TRBV and approximately 15 TRBJ. TCRdb independently ran MiXCR on the multiplex PCR reads; one entry per CDR3 protein. The V and J calls were determined by TCRdb, not by the authors. The sample records fewer than 650,000 distinct CDR3 sequences, 16% being singletons. Documented time point: newly diagnosed GD, antithyroid drugs for less than 3 months. From PBMCs, RNA was extracted and then used to make the TCR library. Germline loops: CDR1 DFQATT, CDR2 SNEGSKA (reference sequence). After removal of 5 bases from V and 10 bases from J, the junction contained 10 bases not matched to a gene. The CDR3 loop spans 15 amino acids. On this clonotype itself: The antigen is unknown.

The same data also went into a second study, on T cells in Graves' hyperthyroidism and ophthalmopathy. That work contributes: Criteria for exclusion of patients were uncontrolled infection, other autoimmune disease, pregnancy or lactation. When the TCR CDR3 underwent first-round RT-PCR, the HTBI primer set was used.

This chain uses TRBV20-1 with TRBJ2-1, with 14 nucleotides matching TRBD2. The origin of this receptor is a woman younger than 45 with Graves disease. The material was peripheral blood mononuclear cells (PBMCs), obtained at new diagnosis, from a patient treated with antithyroid drugs. This CDR3 is CSAPEGLAGAWEQFF. The DNA of the CDR3 is TGCAGTGCTCCGGAGGGACTAGCGGGAGCCTGGGAGCAGTTCTTC.